A selection of T cell receptor beta chains follows, all from one sample in a study of blood T cell repertoires in COVID-19. Only in-frame clones appear in the TCRdb table, and some are missing; sequencing was by immunoSEQ multiplex PCR. The sample has some 150,000 clones; more than 80% are singletons. Sample: peripheral blood. The source of these receptors is a man aged 50-60 years with acute or convalescent COVID-19. Both conserved end residues are part of each CDR3. The order of the fields is clone size, D gene, V gene, J gene, CDR3 protein, CDR3 DNA. D genes are given only for firm matches. Expanded clones get a size class; other rows say once, few or many, or leave the size out.

NA	TRBD1	TRBV2	TRBJ2-7	CASTPGQGSVEQYF	TGTGCCAGCACGCCGGGACAGGGCTCGGTCGAGCAGTACTTC
NA	NA	TRBV2	TRBJ1-1	CASSDDSFMNTEAFF	TGTGCCAGCAGTGACGACAGTTTCATGAACACTGAAGCTTTCTTT
NA	TRBD2	TRBV6-2/TRBV6-3	TRBJ2-5	CASSYLAGEGKTQYF	TGTGCCAGCAGTTACCTAGCGGGGGAAGGAAAGACCCAGTACTTC
NA	NA	TRBV30	TRBJ1-2	CAWSVPRTAISYGYTF	TGTGCCTGGAGTGTACCCAGGACAGCTATCAGCTATGGCTACACCTTC
NA	NA	TRBV27	TRBJ2-5	CASSPAGMPQVAQYF	TGTGCCAGCAGCCCCGCCGGGATGCCCCAGGTGGCCCAGTACTTC
NA	NA	TRBV2	TRBJ2-5	CASSSGQRSVETQYF	TGTGCCAGCAGTAGCGGACAGCGAAGCGTGGAGACCCAGTACTTC
NA	NA	TRBV5-4	TRBJ2-7	CASTPSQDSSYEQYF	TGTGCCAGCACACCTTCTCAGGATTCCTCCTACGAGCAGTACTTC
NA	NA	TRBV7-6	TRBJ1-6	CASSLQQNNSPLHF	TGTGCCAGCAGCTTACAACAGAATAATTCACCCCTCCACTTT
once	NA	TRBV6-6	TRBJ1-5	CASRPTGGHSNQPQHF	TGTGCCAGCAGACCCACGGGAGGTCATAGCAATCAGCCCCAGCATTTT
NA	NA	TRBV27	TRBJ1-1	CASSLRGFNTEAFF	TGTGCCAGCAGCCTCAGGGGTTTCAACACTGAAGCTTTCTTT
once	TRBD2	TRBV9	TRBJ2-7	CASSVGSGSAVYEQYF	TGTGCCAGCAGCGTAGGTAGCGGGAGCGCGGTCTACGAGCAGTACTTC
once	TRBD2	TRBV4-1	TRBJ2-7	CASSPVAGGPKSNEQYF	TGCGCCAGCAGCCCCGTAGCGGGAGGGCCGAAATCCAACGAGCAGTACTTC
few	NA	TRBV5-4	TRBJ2-5	CASSLNTGAIKETQYF	TGTGCCAGCAGCTTGAATACGGGTGCGATAAAAGAGACCCAGTACTTC
NA	NA	TRBV20-1	TRBJ2-1	CSARSYNEQFF	TGCAGTGCGCGTTCGTACAATGAGCAGTTCTTC
NA	TRBD1	TRBV27	TRBJ2-5	CASSLGTGGWETQYF	TGTGCCAGCAGCCTGGGGACAGGGGGATGGGAGACCCAGTACTTC
NA	TRBD1	TRBV7-2	TRBJ1-5	CASRQGSGNQPQHF	TGTGCCAGCAGACAGGGGTCGGGCAATCAGCCCCAGCATTTT
few	TRBD1	TRBV7-8	TRBJ1-1	CASSLRDSLLLGTEAFF	TGTGCCAGCAGCCTACGGGACAGCCTACTACTTGGCACTGAAGCTTTCTTT
NA	TRBD1	TRBV19	TRBJ1-5	CASTDRGNSNQPQHF	TGTGCCAGTACAGACAGGGGAAACAGCAATCAGCCCCAGCATTTT
NA	NA	TRBV7-9	TRBJ2-7	CASSLLELNEQYF	TGTGCCAGCAGCTTATTAGAGTTAAACGAGCAGTACTTC
NA	NA	TRBV5-5	TRBJ1-1	CASSKTPNTEAFF	TGTGCCAGCAGCAAAACACCGAACACTGAAGCTTTCTTT
NA	NA	TRBV6-6	TRBJ1-6	CASSYRGPLHF	TGTGCCAGCAGTTACCGAGGACCCCTCCACTTT
NA	NA	TRBV6-5	TRBJ1-1	CASRTPRRRTEAFF	TGTGCCAGCAGGACGCCCCGGCGGCGCACTGAAGCTTTCTTT
NA	TRBD1	TRBV7-9	TRBJ2-2	CASRDRVGGELFF	TGTGCCAGCAGAGACAGGGTGGGCGGGGAGCTGTTTTTT
NA	TRBD2	TRBV30	TRBJ2-5	CAWSGLAAKQETQYF	TGTGCCTGGAGCGGACTAGCGGCCAAACAAGAGACCCAGTACTTC
few	NA	TRBV28	TRBJ1-5	CASSPLNGQPQHF	TGTGCCAGCAGTCCCTTAAACGGTCAGCCCCAGCATTTT
NA	NA	TRBV3-1/TRBV3-2	TRBJ1-2	CASRAKSGLNLSGYTF	TGTGCCAGCAGGGCGAAATCCGGACTGAACCTTAGTGGCTACACCTTC
NA	TRBD2	TRBV7-6	TRBJ2-3	CASSLATSGGGTDTQYF	TGTGCCAGCAGCTTAGCGACTAGCGGGGGGGGCACAGATACGCAGTATTTT
NA	NA	TRBV3-1/TRBV3-2	TRBJ1-3	CASSLTGTIYF	TGTGCCAGCAGTCTTACAGGGACCATATATTTT
NA	TRBD1	TRBV6-5	TRBJ1-6	CASSYARQGGNSPLHF	TGTGCCAGCAGTTACGCTAGACAGGGAGGTAATTCACCCCTCCACTTT
NA	NA	TRBV5-1	TRBJ2-1	CASALAFSNEQFF	TGCGCCAGCGCCTTAGCCTTTTCCAATGAGCAGTTCTTC
NA	TRBD1	TRBV5-1	TRBJ1-1	CASRDRGRDTEAFF	TGCGCCAGCAGGGACAGGGGGAGGGACACTGAAGCTTTCTTT
NA	NA	TRBV27	TRBJ2-7	CASSLSGRGTRPSYEQYF	TGTGCCAGCAGTTTATCGGGGAGGGGGACGAGGCCGTCCTACGAGCAGTACTTC
NA	TRBD2	TRBV7-9	TRBJ2-3	CASSLVAGGTDTQYF	TGTGCCAGCAGCTTAGTAGCGGGGGGTACAGATACGCAGTATTTT
NA	NA	TRBV29-1	TRBJ2-7	CSVLTDNYEQYF	TGCAGCGTCTTGACAGACAACTACGAGCAGTACTTC
NA	NA	TRBV4-1	TRBJ2-6	CASSREEGSGANVLTF	TGCGCCAGCAGCCGGGAAGAGGGTTCTGGGGCCAACGTCCTGACTTTC
NA	TRBD2	TRBV27	TRBJ2-1	CASSSSGDATEQFF	TGTGCCAGCAGTTCTAGCGGGGACGCTACTGAGCAGTTCTTC
NA	NA	TRBV2	TRBJ2-3	CASSETSTDTQYF	TGTGCCAGCAGTGAAACTAGCACAGATACGCAGTATTTT
NA	TRBD2	TRBV7-6	TRBJ2-2	CASSPRGGPYTGELFF	TGTGCCAGCAGCCCCCGGGGGGGGCCATACACCGGGGAGCTGTTTTTT
NA	TRBD1	TRBV10-3	TRBJ2-2	CAITRQGSTGELFF	TGTGCCATCACTAGACAGGGGAGCACCGGGGAGCTGTTTTTT
NA	NA	TRBV6-5	TRBJ1-2	CASSSHNRQEYYGYTF	TGTGCCAGCAGTTCCCACAACCGACAGGAGTACTATGGCTACACCTTC
NA	NA	TRBV24-1	TRBJ2-5	CATSDLAPAGETQYF	TGTGCCACCAGTGATTTGGCGCCCGCCGGGGAGACCCAGTACTTC
NA	NA	TRBV18	TRBJ1-5	CASSPPGGVGNQPQHF	TGTGCCAGCTCACCCCCTGGAGGGGTCGGCAATCAGCCCCAGCATTTT
NA	TRBD1	TRBV6-6	TRBJ1-3	CASSYSEGAPGRTIYF	TGTGCCAGCAGTTACTCGGAGGGGGCCCCCGGCCGGACCATATATTTT
NA	NA	TRBV19	TRBJ2-3	CASSRAGGTDTQYF	TGTGCCAGTAGTCGCGCAGGGGGCACAGATACGCAGTATTTT
NA	TRBD1	TRBV6-1	TRBJ2-7	CASSEGQVYEQYF	TGTGCCAGCAGTGAGGGACAGGTCTACGAGCAGTACTTC